Below, 5 T cell receptor beta chains from the same sample are listed, as sequenced in a study of OX40 agonist ivuxolimab in advanced cancers. Repertoires were generated with immunoSEQ multiplex PCR, while TCRdb's copy carries only in-frame clones and drops some. The table has approximately 49,000 clones, 70% to 90% seen once; the top ten hold about 9.8%. The sample consisted of CD4+ or CD8+ T cells sorted from blood, taken in a trial of the OX40 agonist ivuxolimab. The receptors here all came from an adult with an advanced solid tumor such as melanoma, head and neck, liver or kidney cancer.

This clone was detected only once. The chain is built from TRBV5-1 and TRBJ2-2, with D possibly matching TRBD1 (6 bases). This CDR3 has 16 amino acids. V lost 4 bases and J lost 3, with 16 bases in between. The germline V gene has CDR1 SGHRS and CDR2 YFSETQ. CDR3 DNA: TGCGCCAGCAGCCTAGGAGCAGGGGAGTACACCGGGGAGCTGTTTTTT. Its translation: CASSLGAGEYTGELFF.

The chain recombines TRBV18 with TRBJ2-3; D might be TRBD2 (5 bases). The CDR3 is 14 residues long. Trimming left V 3 bases short and J 2 bases short, with 9 bases between. Germline CDR1 is KGHSH and CDR2 is LQKENI. CDR3 DNA sequence: TGTGCCAGCTCACCCTTCGGGAACACAGATACGCAGTATTTT. Translation gives CASSPFGNTDTQYF.

The genes are TRBV30 and TRBJ2-7, with D unclear. CDR3 size: 12 residues. Trimming removed 2 bases at V and 3 bases at J, with 8 bases between. CDR1 and CDR2 from the germline V gene are GTSNPN and SVGIG (reference sequence). DNA for the CDR3: TGTGCCTGGAGTCCGCAAGGCTACGAGCAGTACTTC. It is translated as CAWSPQGYEQYF.

This clone was detected only a few times. The V call is TRBV14, the J call TRBJ2-3; D unresolved. Germline V gives CDR1 SGHDN, CDR2 FVKESK. V was shortened by 3 bases and J by 8 bases, with 6 bases between the two germline ends. CDR3 size: 11 residues. Here the CDR3 reads CASSQLGTQYF. CDR3 coding DNA: TGTGCCAGCAGCCAGCTGGGTACGCAGTATTTT.

The chain joins TRBV2 to TRBJ2-3; D ambiguous. The CDR3 is 12 amino acids. Germline CDR1 is SNHLY and CDR2 is FYNNEI. Trimming shortened V by 3 bases and J by 5 bases, and 6 bases separated the two germline ends. The CDR3 is CASSEEGDTQYF. CDR3 DNA sequence: TGTGCCAGCAGTGAGGAAGGAGATACGCAGTATTTT.